This TCR beta chain emerged from a study of blood T cell repertoires in COVID-19. Study in general: Acute-phase and convalescent COVID-19 samples originated in the United States, Italy and Spain. In each case, the material was cDNA or gDNA derived from T cells, B-cell-depleted T cells, or PBMCs.

The method was immunoSEQ multiplex PCR; TCRdb's version includes in-frame clones alone and lacks a portion of them. The sample holds some 150,000 clones; about four fifths are singletons and the top ten take about 14%. In the case of this clone: One end of the junction varies from germline; a read error may be responsible.

The V gene's germline CDR1 is SSHAT and CDR2 FNYEAQ (reference sequence). The CDR3 is 16 residues long. This receptor was identified in an elderly woman with acute or convalescent COVID-19. The chain has TRBV7-7 and TRBJ2-1; 15 bases match TRBD2. Sample: peripheral blood. The CDR3 here is CASSLGTSGRYDEQFF. The CDR3 nucleotides read TGTGCTAGCAGCTTAGGGACTAGCGGGAGGTACGATGAGCAGTTCTTC.